These T cell receptor beta chains were read from a single sample in a study of T cell responses to AZD1222 COVID-19 vaccine. Some clones are missing from TCRdb's copy, which holds only in-frame ones; the method was immunoSEQ multiplex PCR. The data contain 150,000 to 200,000 clones, approximately 92% of them singletons. The input for sequencing was peripheral blood, taken on day 0 of AZD1222 vaccination. Source of these receptors: an adult in good health. Both conserved end residues are trimmed from each CDR3. D genes are given only for firm matches.

d_gene: -; v_gene: TRBV5-1; j_gene: TRBJ1-1; CDR3aa: ASSLSIQDLNTEAF
d_gene: TRBD1; v_gene: TRBV24-1; j_gene: TRBJ2-1; CDR3aa: ATSSPGQGYNEQF
d_gene: TRBD1; v_gene: TRBV6-5; j_gene: TRBJ1-4; CDR3aa: ASIGQGGNEKLF
d_gene: -; v_gene: TRBV5-4; j_gene: TRBJ1-1; CDR3aa: ASSLQSGTEAF
d_gene: -; v_gene: TRBV29-1; j_gene: TRBJ1-1; CDR3aa: SVVYTEAF
d_gene: TRBD2; v_gene: TRBV24-1; j_gene: TRBJ2-2; CDR3aa: ATSDVGLAASHGELF
d_gene: -; v_gene: TRBV6-5; j_gene: TRBJ1-1; CDR3aa: ASKGEIMNTEAF
d_gene: TRBD2; v_gene: TRBV4-1; j_gene: TRBJ2-3; CDR3aa: ASSQERGGPDTQY
d_gene: -; v_gene: TRBV29-1; j_gene: TRBJ1-2; CDR3aa: SVGRGAHGYT
d_gene: -; v_gene: TRBV5-1; j_gene: TRBJ2-7; CDR3aa: ASSSIAGTFTYEQY
d_gene: TRBD1; v_gene: TRBV7-8; j_gene: TRBJ1-5; CDR3aa: ASSLARGRGSAQH
d_gene: -; v_gene: TRBV3-1/TRBV3-2; j_gene: TRBJ1-2; CDR3aa: ASSQGSQPRGYT
d_gene: -; v_gene: TRBV5-5; j_gene: TRBJ2-2; CDR3aa: ASSFGTLNTGELF
d_gene: -; v_gene: TRBV6-5; j_gene: TRBJ1-4; CDR3aa: ASSDRNNEKLF
d_gene: -; v_gene: TRBV19; j_gene: TRBJ1-4; CDR3aa: ASSSPGTNEKLF
d_gene: -; v_gene: TRBV7-9; j_gene: TRBJ1-4; CDR3aa: ASSLSGQGHVEEEKLF
d_gene: -; v_gene: TRBV19; j_gene: TRBJ1-1; CDR3aa: ASTPGTRGITEAF
d_gene: TRBD1; v_gene: TRBV12-5; j_gene: TRBJ1-2; CDR3aa: ASGPGQGTSHGYT